The next 12 T cell receptor beta chains were all read from a single sample in a study of shared clonotypes between healthy human individuals. Assay: immunoSEQ multiplex PCR; the TCRdb copy retains only in-frame clones and omits some. The sample consists of around 640,000 clones, roughly 95% of them appearing once. Naive CD8 cells, CD45RO-negative and positively selected for CCR7, excluded terminally differentiated effector memory CD45RA+ cells. Sequencing was done on a sample of naive CD8+ T cells sorted from blood. The receptors stem from a woman aged 30 to 39 in good health.

The V call is TRBV27, the J call TRBJ1-3; D ambiguous. Germline assignment: CDR1 MNHEY and CDR2 SMNVEV (reference sequence). The CDR3 has 13 residues. The V end was cut by 2 bases, the J end by 7 bases, with 9 bases between. As DNA, the CDR3 is TGTGCCAGCAGTTTAACGCCGAGGAACACCATATATTTT. This translates into CASSLTPRNTIYF.

V gene TRBV7-8 combines with J gene TRBJ1-4, with 9 bases identical to TRBD1. The length of the CDR3 is 17 residues. J lost 8 bases, V lost 7 bases, and 17 bases had no gene match. Germline V gives CDR1 SGHVS, CDR2 FQNEAQ. The DNA for the CDR3 is TGTGCCAGCAAACCAGGACAGGGGACCATGCTCGGGGAAAAACTGTTTTTT. Translated, it gives CASKPGQGTMLGEKLFF.

The V and J genes are TRBV10-3 and TRBJ1-2, with TRBD1 matching 10 bases. The junction had 11 bases not matched to a gene; V was cut back by 6 bases and J by 4 bases. The germline V gene has CDR1 ENHRY and CDR2 SYGVKD. The CDR3 extends over 16 amino acids. The CDR3 is CAISVTGTGVGYGYTF. The DNA of the CDR3 is TGTGCCATCAGCGTTACCGGGACAGGGGTGGGCTATGGCTACACCTTC.

The CDR3 sequence: CASSLETGTSGNTIYF. The CDR3 region has the DNA TGTGCCAGCAGCTTAGAGACAGGTACCTCTGGAAACACCATATATTTT. The chain combines TRBV7-8 with TRBJ1-3, with a weak D call TRBD1 (6 bases). This CDR3 contains 16 residues. Per the germline V gene, CDR1 is SGHVS and CDR2 is FQNEAQ. Trimming left V 1 base short and J 0 bases short, with 10 bases between.

The gene calls are TRBV13 and TRBJ1-1; D perhaps matches TRBD1 (5 bases). The V and J ends lost 0 bases and 4 bases respectively, with 12 bases between them. Germline V gene data show CDR1 as PRHDT and CDR2 as FYEKMQ (reference sequence). The CDR3 contains 15 residues. The CDR3 protein is CASSLGLSRVTEAFF. The DNA for the CDR3 is TGTGCCAGCAGCTTAGGTCTGTCCAGGGTCACTGAAGCTTTCTTT.

The rearrangement uses TRBV6-5 and TRBJ2-1, with a possible D match to TRBD2 (6 bases). Germline V gene lookup returns CDR1 MNHEY and CDR2 SVGAGI. There are 13 residues in the CDR3. V dropped 1 base and J dropped 9 bases, with 10 bases sitting between them. The CDR3 nucleotides read TGTGCCAGCAGTTACTACTCGGGAGTTGAGCAGTTCTTC. Translated, it gives CASSYYSGVEQFF.

This clone was picked up one time. The V gene is TRBV5-4, the J gene TRBJ2-1; TRBD1 agrees at 8 bases. Per germline, CDR1 SGHNT and CDR2 YYREEE (reference sequence). The CDR3 runs to 16 residues. J gave up 2 bases and V 4 bases, and 8 bases lay outside the gene matches. The CDR3 DNA reads as TGTGCCAGCAGCACCAGGGGGCTCGGGACCTACAATGAGCAGTTCTTC. Translating it yields CASSTRGLGTYNEQFF.

The genes are TRBV7-8 and TRBJ2-1, with 11 bases fitting TRBD2. V shed 5 bases, J shed 8 bases, and the junction held 11 bases outside the gene matches. The CDR3 contains 16 residues. CDR1 is SGHVS and CDR2 is FQNEAQ in the germline V gene. The DNA for the CDR3 is TGTGCCAGCAGCACCGGCCCACTAGCGGGAGTTGATGAGCAGTTCTTC. The encoded protein is CASSTGPLAGVDEQFF. Combining the CDR3 with reference TRBV7-8 and TRBJ2-1 gives the whole variable domain GAGVSQSPRYKVAKRGQDVALRCDPISGHVSLFWYQQALGQGPEFLTYFQNEAQLDKSGLPSDRFFAERPEGSVSTLKIQRTQQEDSAVYLCASSTGPLAGVDEQFFGPGTRLTVL.

The chain joins TRBV7-9 to TRBJ1-1; 7 bases are a match to TRBD1. Per the germline V gene, CDR1 is SEHNR and CDR2 is FQNEAQ (reference sequence). The CDR3 has 15 residues. The ends lost 0 bases at V and 1 base at J; junction bases unmatched: 2. The DNA for the CDR3 is TGTGCCAGCAGCTTAGCACAGGGGAAGAACACTGAAGCTTTCTTT. This sequence encodes CASSLAQGKNTEAFF.

The chain is built from TRBV29-1 and TRBJ1-1, with D perhaps matching TRBD1 (5 bases). Trimming left V 0 bases short and J 8 bases short, with 16 bases between. The CDR3 has 14 residues. Germline CDR1 is SQVTM and CDR2 is ANQGSEA. The CDR3 region has the DNA TGCAGCGTTGAAGATACCGGGGGACTCCTCGAAGCTTTCTTT. It encodes CSVEDTGGLLEAFF.

The V call is TRBV7-7, the J call TRBJ2-5, with 10 bases that match TRBD2. V shed 4 bases and J 1 base; nucleotides not matched to a gene: 3. Germline CDR1 SSHAT, CDR2 FNYEAQ (reference sequence). This CDR3 spans 15 amino acids. CDR3 in DNA: TGTGCCAGCAGCTGGACTAGCGGACCCCAAGAGACCCAGTACTTC. Its protein is CASSWTSGPQETQYF.

The chain links TRBV19 to TRBJ1-1; perhaps TRBD1 as D (6 bases). V dropped 10 bases and J dropped 0 bases, with 9 bases sitting between them. This CDR3 is built from 12 residues. Germline-derived CDR1 and CDR2 are LNHDA and SQIVND (reference sequence). The CDR3 region is CAIQGMNTEAFF. CDR3 in DNA: TGTGCCATACAGGGTATGAACACTGAAGCTTTCTTT.